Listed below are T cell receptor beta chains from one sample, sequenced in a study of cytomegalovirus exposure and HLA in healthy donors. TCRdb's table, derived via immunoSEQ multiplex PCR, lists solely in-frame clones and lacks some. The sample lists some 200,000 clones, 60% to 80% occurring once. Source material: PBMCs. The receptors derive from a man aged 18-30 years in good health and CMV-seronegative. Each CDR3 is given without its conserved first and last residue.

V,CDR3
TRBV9,ASSPQGLNTEAF
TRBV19,ASIPGTGEVRTQY
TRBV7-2,ASSFYRENNEQF
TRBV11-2,ASSSVAGANRNEQF
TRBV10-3,AIRDLITDTQY
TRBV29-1,SVLRAGELF
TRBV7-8,ASSLGGGYEQY
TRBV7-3,ASNMGQGNSPLH
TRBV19,ASSWGLAGEAYEQY
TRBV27,ASKQGQETQY
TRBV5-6,ASSVLQGAFNTGELF
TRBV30,AWSGTSGTYEQY
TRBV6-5,ASSYSSGGLYYGYT
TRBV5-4,ASSDPGSGDSYEQY
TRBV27,ASSPGQGNSNQPQH
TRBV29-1,SVEDPQGAFQNTEAF
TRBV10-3,AISTDGRKTQY
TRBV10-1,AWGQYYNEQF
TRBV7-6,ASSLGAWGQGGEKLF
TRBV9,ASSSGQGSTEAF
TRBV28,ASSSGQGVSYEQY
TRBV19,ASSLPVNSPLH
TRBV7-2,ASSPGPRQGADEQF
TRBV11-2,ASSLGTGPMNTEAF
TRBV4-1,ASSQEFTTAQETQY
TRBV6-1,ASRSQGTDTQY
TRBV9,ASSPSGGAYEQY